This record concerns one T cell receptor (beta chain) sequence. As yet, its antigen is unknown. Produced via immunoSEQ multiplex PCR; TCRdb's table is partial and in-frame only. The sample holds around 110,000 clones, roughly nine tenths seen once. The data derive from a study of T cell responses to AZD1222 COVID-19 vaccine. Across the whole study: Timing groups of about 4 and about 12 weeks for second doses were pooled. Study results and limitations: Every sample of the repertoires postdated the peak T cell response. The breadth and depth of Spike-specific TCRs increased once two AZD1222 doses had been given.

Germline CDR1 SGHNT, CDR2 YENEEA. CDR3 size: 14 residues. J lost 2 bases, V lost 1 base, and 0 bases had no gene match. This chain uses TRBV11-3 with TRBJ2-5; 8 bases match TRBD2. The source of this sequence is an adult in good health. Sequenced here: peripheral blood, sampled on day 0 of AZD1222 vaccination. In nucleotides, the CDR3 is TGTGCCAGCAGCTTAGGCGGGGGGCAAGAGACCCAGTACTTC. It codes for CASSLGGGQETQYF.